The table lists the clone carrying this T cell receptor beta chain with a few counts. Its specificity is unknown. These data are taken from a study of early T cells in non-severe SARS-CoV-2 infection. Study-level findings and limits: VDJdb-based annotation leaned toward anti-spike CD8 responses and missed private and CD4 specificities.

The CDR3 contains 15 residues. Trimming shortened V by 2 bases and J by 4 bases, and 12 bases separated the two germline ends. Germline CDR1 LGHDT, CDR2 YNNKEL (reference sequence). TCRdb called the 5' RACE reads again in MiXCR, with one record for every CDR3 protein. The table records tens of thousands of distinct CDR3 sequences, 5.5% to 7.5% of them present only once. This rearrangement joins TRBV3-1 to TRBJ1-5, with a possible D match to TRBD1 (5 bases). The sequence derives from an adult who was a healthcare worker with PCR-confirmed SARS-CoV-2 infection or an uninfected control (not recorded which). This specimen consisted of whole blood, obtained at baseline. The CDR3 region has the DNA TGTGCCAGCAGCCAACGCGGACATACTAATCAGCCCCAGCATTTT. Protein sequence: CASSQRGHTNQPQHF.